This T cell receptor (beta chain) was documented in a study of T cell changes during pregnancy in multiple sclerosis. The CDR3 is 14 residues long. V was shortened by 5 bases and J by 1 base, with 9 bases between the two germline ends. Per germline, CDR1 LNHDA and CDR2 SQIVND (reference sequence). Only in-frame clones appear in the TCRdb table, and some are missing; sequencing was by immunoSEQ multiplex PCR. The table records about 110,000 clones, 91% of them present only once. The chain combines TRBV19 with TRBJ2-4; TRBD1 is a possible D gene (5 bases). This specimen consisted of peripheral blood, obtained before pregnancy. This sequence originates from a female donor with multiple sclerosis, enrolled in a pregnancy study. This CDR3 is CASSLNRAKNIQYF. Here the CDR3 DNA reads TGTGCCAGTAGTCTAAACAGGGCCAAAAACATTCAGTACTTC.